This TCR beta chain was identified during a study of response to subunit inactivated influenza vaccine. TCRdb analysed the RT-PCR reads with MiXCR anew, one entry per CDR3 protein. The sample has 550,000 to 650,000 distinct CDR3 sequences, approximately 12% seen once. V lost 5 bases and J lost 6; bases outside the gene matches: 7. The CDR3 is made up of 16 amino acids. Germline CDR1 and CDR2: SGHTA and FQGNSA. The table lists this clonotype with many counts. Its matching antigen is unknown. General study results and limits: Authors suggested each seasonal flu vaccination may recruit only limited numbers of new T cells.

V gene TRBV7-2 combines with J gene TRBJ2-2, with 12 bases that match TRBD2. The specimen was PBMCs from blood, collected on the day of vaccination. This clonotype was sampled from a man in his forties or fifties who received an inactivated influenza vaccine. This CDR3 reads CASSTPSGRAAGELFF. In DNA form, the CDR3 reads TGTGCCAGCAGCACACCTAGCGGGAGGGCCGCCGGGGAGCTGTTTTTT.